What follows are 19 T cell receptor beta chains derived from one specimen sequenced in a study of blood T cell repertoires in COVID-19. Clones were sequenced by immunoSEQ multiplex PCR, and TCRdb holds only the in-frame ones, with some missing. This sample has under 200,000 clones, with 88% found just once. Sequenced sample: peripheral blood. These TCRs come from a man aged 40-50 years with active or convalescent COVID-19.

A single count supports this clone. The chain links TRBV7-6 to TRBJ2-2; perhaps TRBD1 as D (6 bases). Trimming pared 0 bases from V and 7 bases from J, leaving 18 bases between. CDR3 length: 17 residues. Germline CDR1 and CDR2: SGHVS and FNYEAQ. CDR3 DNA: TGTGCCAGCAGCTTAGCGCAGGGGTTGTGGTCAGGCGGGGAGCTGTTTTTT. Protein sequence: CASSLAQGLWSGGELFF.

The chain joins TRBV5-1 to TRBJ2-7; 7 nucleotides agree with TRBD1. V trimming: 1 base; J trimming: 4 bases; junction bases outside the gene matches: 5. The germline CDR1 and CDR2 sequences are SGHRS and YFSETQ. The CDR3 has 14 amino acids. The CDR3 nucleotides read TGCGCCAGCAGCTTGACAGGGGAACTGTACGAGCAGTACTTC. Protein: CASSLTGELYEQYF.

This rearrangement joins TRBV9 to TRBJ1-4; no firm D call. Trimming removed 4 bases at V and 2 bases at J, with 9 bases between. Germline CDR1 is SGDLS and CDR2 is YYNGEE. The CDR3 spans 14 residues. The CDR3 is CASSPGGTNEKLFF. The CDR3, as DNA: TGTGCCAGCAGCCCGGGAGGGACTAATGAAAAACTGTTTTTT.

This clone occurred a few times. The genes are TRBV6-2 or TRBV6-3 and TRBJ1-1; D might be TRBD1 (5 bases). The CDR3 has 12 amino acids. Germline CDR1 and CDR2: MNHEY and SVGEGT. The V gene lost 3 bases and the J gene lost 7 bases, with 9 bases spanning the gap. The DNA of the CDR3 is TGTGCCAGCAGTTATGGACACCGTGAAGCTTTCTTT. Its translation is CASSYGHREAFF.

The chain uses TRBV5-1 and TRBJ2-5; TRBD2 aligns across 11 bases. The CDR3 is 16 residues long. V dropped 1 base and J dropped 3; count of bases not matched to a gene: 5. Germline values: CDR1 SGHRS, CDR2 YFSETQ. CDR3 amino acids: CASSLSLGLAEETQYF. The CDR3 region has the DNA TGCGCCAGCAGCTTGAGCTTGGGACTAGCGGAAGAGACCCAGTACTTC.

The chain is built from TRBV7-2 and TRBJ2-7, with a possible D match to TRBD2 (5 bases). The CDR3 has 15 residues. The germline V gene has CDR1 SGHTA and CDR2 FQGNSA. The V and J ends lost 6 bases and 2 bases respectively, with 17 bases between them. The CDR3 here is CASSSGLITAYEQYF. The CDR3, as DNA: TGTGCCAGCAGTTCCGGACTCATTACGGCCTACGAGCAGTACTTC.

The chain uses TRBV18 and TRBJ2-1, with 8 nucleotides matching TRBD1. The CDR3 consists of 15 residues. J lost 10 bases, V lost 1 base, and 9 bases had no gene match. From germline, CDR1 is KGHSH and CDR2 LQKENI. In nucleotides, the CDR3 is TGTGCCAGCTCACCACGGCAGGGGGCGGCAGGGGAGCAGTTCTTC. Translated: CASSPRQGAAGEQFF. The whole variable domain, filled in from reference TRBV18 and TRBJ2-1, reads NAGVMQNPRHLVRRRGQEARLRCSPMKGHSHVYWYRQLPEEGLKFMVYLQKENIIDESGMPKERFSAEFPKEGPSILRIQQVVRGDSAAYFCASSPRQGAAGEQFFGPGTRLTVL.

The rearrangement links TRBV9 to TRBJ1-3; tentatively, D is TRBD1 (6 bases). Germline assignment: CDR1 SGDLS and CDR2 YYNGEE. The germline V and J ends were trimmed by 0 bases and 4 bases, with 14 bases remaining between them. There are 16 residues in the CDR3. CDR3 nucleotides: TGTGCCAGCAGCGTAGGTGGGGGGGCGCTGGGAAACACCATATATTTT. Protein: CASSVGGGALGNTIYF.

The chain recombines TRBV19 with TRBJ1-5; 9 positions match TRBD1. Germline assignment: CDR1 LNHDA and CDR2 SQIVND (reference sequence). V shed 6 bases, J shed 4 bases, and the junction held 1 base outside the gene matches. This CDR3 is built from 13 residues. CDR3 sequence: CASRGQGNQPQHF. The CDR3 DNA follows: TGTGCCAGTAGGGGACAGGGTAATCAGCCCCAGCATTTT.

The chain recombines TRBV10-3 with TRBJ1-2, with D unresolved. The CDR3 is 16 amino acids. Germline CDR1 reads ENHRY; CDR2 reads SYGVKD. V was trimmed by 2 bases and J by 6 bases, leaving 19 bases between them. The CDR3 protein is CAISEPMTQTPNGYTF. The CDR3 DNA reads TGTGCCATCAGTGAGCCCATGACCCAGACACCGAATGGCTACACCTTC.

The chain recombines TRBV21-1 with TRBJ2-7; no DNA check was done on the table's D call, TRBD1. TRBV21-1 is marked as a pseudogene. The CDR3 loop spans 17 amino acids. CDR3 protein: CASSKWSGQGRMWEQYF. For the CDR3, the DNA is TGTGCCAGCAGCAAATGGTCGGGACAGGGGAGGATGTGGGAGCAGTACTTC.

DNA for the CDR3: TGTGCCAGCAGCGAACGGGACAGACCCAATCAGCCCCAGCATTTT. Residues: CASSERDRPNQPQHF. This chain links TRBV9 with TRBJ1-5; 7 nucleotides align to TRBD1. From germline, CDR1 is SGDLS and CDR2 YYNGEE. The V segment lost 3 bases and the J segment 3 bases; nucleotides outside the gene matches: 6. The CDR3 is 15 amino acids.

J is TRBJ2-1 and V is TRBV5-1; a possible D gene is TRBD2 (6 bases). With 5 bases removed from V and 2 bases from J, the gap between germline ends came to 14 bases. CDR1 is SGHRS, CDR2 YFSETQ, per germline. This CDR3 has 15 amino acids. The chain's CDR3 is CASRRDGSTYNEQFF. CDR3 coding DNA: TGCGCCAGCAGGCGGGACGGTTCGACCTACAATGAGCAGTTCTTC.

The J gene is TRBJ1-5, the V gene TRBV27, with TRBD1 identical over 7 bases. V was pared by 5 bases and J by 11 bases, with 9 bases of the junction left unmatched. The CDR3 length is 13 residues. Germline V gene sequence: CDR1 MNHEY, CDR2 SMNVEV (reference sequence). The CDR3 DNA sequence: TGTGCCAGCAGTCCATGGACAGGTTACTCCCAGCATTTT. Its protein is CASSPWTGYSQHF.

The gene calls are TRBV10-2 and TRBJ1-2; no definite D call. Germline CDR1 and CDR2: WSHSY and SAAADI. V lost 2 bases and J 1 base, leaving 5 bases between the germline ends. This CDR3 contains 13 residues. CDR3 amino acids: CASSETRNYGYTF. CDR3 nucleotides: TGCGCCAGCAGTGAGACACGTAACTATGGCTACACCTTC.

V and J are TRBV6-5 and TRBJ2-7; weak D call: TRBD1 (6 bases). CDR1 is MNHEY, CDR2 SVGAGI, per germline. The CDR3 length is 16 residues. The V and J ends lost 1 base and 2 bases respectively, with 15 bases between them. The CDR3 protein is CASSYFRTAIPYEQYF. In nucleotides, the CDR3 is TGTGCCAGCAGTTACTTCCGGACAGCCATCCCCTACGAGCAGTACTTC.

The V gene is TRBV16, the J gene TRBJ1-2; possibly TRBD1 for D (5 bases). Trimming pared 0 bases from V and 7 bases from J, leaving 15 bases between. The length of the CDR3 is 15 residues. CDR1 and CDR2 from the germline V gene are KGHSY and FQNENV. The CDR3 bases are TGTGCCAGCAGCCAATCGAGTTCGGGGGTCTCTGGCTACACCTTC. Its translation is CASSQSSSGVSGYTF. The full variable domain, completed using reference TRBV16 and TRBJ1-2, is GEEVAQTPKHLVRGEGQKAKLYCAPIKGHSYVFWYQQVLKNEFKFLISFQNENVFDETGMPKERFSAKCLPNSPCSLEIQATKLEDSAVYFCASSQSSSGVSGYTFGSGTRLTVV.

This clone was seen once. The rearrangement uses TRBV12-3 or TRBV12-4 and TRBJ2-4; 7 positions match TRBD2. With 6 bases clipped from V and 9 bases from J, the junction kept 8 bases outside the gene matches. The CDR3 consists of 13 residues. CDR3 bases: TGTGCCAGCAGCTCTAGCGGAGCAAGCATTCAGTACTTC. As protein: CASSSSGASIQYF.

The V and J genes are TRBV2 and TRBJ2-4; D perhaps matches TRBD1 (5 bases). CDR1 is SNHLY, CDR2 FYNNEI, per germline. V lost 8 bases and J lost 6, with 17 bases in between. This CDR3 spans 14 amino acids. The CDR3 nucleotides are TGTGCCAGCCGTGGGCCAGGGATTTCAAACATTCAGTACTTC. Amino acid sequence: CASRGPGISNIQYF.